This TCR beta chain was retrieved from a study of T cells in Graves' hyperthyroidism and ophthalmopathy. This clonotype was detected ten times or more. This CDR3 contains 16 residues. Deletions cut 2 bases from V and 6 bases from J, with 17 bases between. The CDR3 regions of TCR beta were amplified from RNA transcripts. In the first-round RT-PCR of the TCR CDR3, the HTBI primer set was used. In TCRdb, the multiplex PCR reads were re-called with MiXCR into one record per CDR3 protein. The sample consists of hundreds of thousands of distinct CDR3 sequences, roughly 14% of them appearing once. The sequence was collected from a man between 18 and 29 years old with Graves' ophthalmopathy. The sequenced sample consisted of blood. This chain uses TRBV12-3 or TRBV12-4 with TRBJ2-1; D call uncertain. CDR3 amino acids: CASSLTYRASRNEQFF. The CDR3 DNA is TGTGCCAGCAGTTTAACCTACCGGGCTAGTCGCAATGAGCAGTTCTTC.